This T cell receptor (beta chain) was retrieved from a study of cytomegalovirus exposure and HLA in healthy donors. With 60 Vbeta and 13 Jbeta primers, the PCR was carried out. TCRdb's copy holds only in-frame clones and misses some; the assay was immunoSEQ multiplex PCR. This sample's clone table lists fewer than 110,000 clones. The germline V gene encodes CDR1 SGDLS and CDR2 YYNGEE. The CDR3 loop spans 13 amino acids. Trimming at V came to 4 bases and at J to 8 bases, leaving 3 bases not matched to a gene. The study's findings and limits: A reported reduction in N-insertions relative to the 666-donor mean was seen in an Asian-associated ancestry cluster in a later analysis. Both high specificity and high sensitivity reportedly marked the classifier's diagnosis of cytomegalovirus status. The authors considered a cluster of highly shared sequence variants likely to be a sequencing artifact.

Comments on this clone: Antigen unknown.

The V gene is TRBV9, the J gene TRBJ1-6; 7 nucleotides line up with TRBD1. The sample consisted of PBMCs. The TCR comes from a man in his forties or fifties in good health and CMV-seronegative. The CDR3 DNA reads TGTGCCAGCAGCCCGGACAGGTATTCACCCCTCCACTTT. Translating it yields CASSPDRYSPLHF.